The sequence of this T cell receptor (beta chain) was determined in a study of blood T cell repertoires in COVID-19. The protocol was immunoSEQ multiplex PCR, while the TCRdb copy is restricted to in-frame clones and leaves out a portion. The top ten hold 40% to 55% of the sample, which has about 64,000 clones, about nine tenths seen once. Only a few counts were recorded for this clone. Germline CDR1 reads SNHLY; CDR2 reads FYNNEI. Trimming took 1 base from V and 5 from J; bases not matched to a gene: 7. The CDR3 totals 16 residues. Sequencing was performed on peripheral blood. The TCR sequence derives from a woman aged 55 to 70 with COVID-19, enrolled during active disease. The chain has TRBV2 and TRBJ1-4; the match to TRBD1 covers 7 bases. CDR3 sequence (DNA): TGTGCCAGCAGTGAAGAGACAGGGTGGATAAATGAAAAACTGTTTTTT. Its translation is CASSEETGWINEKLFF.